What follows is one TCR beta chain and its context. Its specificity is not known. This specimen comes from a study of OX40 agonist ivuxolimab in advanced cancers. The overall study: Dose-escalation patients suffered from hepatocellular carcinoma, melanoma, renal cell or head and neck cancer. The eligibility criteria allowed prior anti-PD-1, anti-PD-L1 or anti-CTLA-4 therapy, and approximately 38% had some. Study-level findings and limits: CD4+ T cells averaged fewer expanded clones than CD8+ T cells.

Repertoires were generated with immunoSEQ multiplex PCR, while TCRdb's copy carries only in-frame clones and drops some. The table records 55,000 to 90,000 clones, 80% to 90% of them present only once. Germline V lookup: CDR1 MGHDK, CDR2 SYGVNS. The V end lost 1 base, the J end lost 5 bases, and 9 bases lay between the germline ends. The CDR3 covers 13 residues. The clonotype was recovered from an adult with an advanced solid tumor such as melanoma, head and neck, liver or kidney cancer. This chain uses TRBV25-1 with TRBJ2-7, with D unresolved. Sequences were derived from CD4+ or CD8+ T cells sorted from blood, sampled in a trial of the OX40 agonist ivuxolimab. The CDR3 spells CASSELQRDEQYF. CDR3 in DNA: TGTGCCAGCAGTGAATTACAGCGTGACGAGCAGTACTTC.